A single sample is the source of the 16 T cell receptor beta chains below, sequenced in a study of blood T cells in healthy people across ages. Together with a sample-barcoded 5' primer, a J-beta primer mix was included in a second PCR lasting about 6 to 12 cycles. TCRdb ran MiXCR on the 5' RACE reads and lists one entry per CDR3 protein. The repertoire holds around 280,000 distinct CDR3 sequences, roughly 26% seen once, with around 29% in the top ten. The sample was blood. The receptors were sampled from a woman aged 70-85 years in good health.

The chain carries TRBV12-3 or TRBV12-4 and TRBJ2-1; tentative D call: TRBD2 (6 bases). The end of the DNA aligns better with TRBJ2-7, so the J call may be wrong. There are 14 residues in the CDR3. For the CDR3, the DNA is TGTGCCAGCAGTCCCGGGACTGCTAATTACGAGCAGTACTTC. It translates to CASSPGTANYEQYF.

CDR3 in DNA: TGTGCCAGCAGCTTAGGGGAGGGACAGCCCCAGCATTTT. Its translation: CASSLGEGQPQHF. The chain uses TRBV7-9 and TRBJ1-5; no clear D gene. There are 13 residues in the CDR3. In germline, CDR1 is SEHNR, CDR2 FQNEAQ (reference sequence). Trimming cost V 1 base and J 7 bases, with 8 bases left between them. Looking up the rest from reference TRBV7-9 and TRBJ1-5 gives the full variable domain: DTGVSQNPRHKITKRGQNVTFRCDPISEHNRLYWYRQTLGQGPEFLTYFQNEAQLEKSRLLSDRFSAERPKGSFSTLEIQRTEQGDSAMYLCASSLGEGQPQHFGDGTRLSIL.

This clonotype was counted at least ten times. The V gene is TRBV27, the J gene TRBJ2-1; D is unclear. V lost 8 bases to trimming and J lost 5 bases, with 7 bases between them. This CDR3 is 11 amino acids long. The germline gives CDR1 MNHEY, CDR2 SMNVEV (reference sequence). As DNA, the CDR3 is TGTGCCAGCTCAAGCAACAATGAGCAGTTCTTC. Protein: CASSSNNEQFF.

The J gene is TRBJ2-5, the V gene TRBV7-2, with 9 bases that match TRBD1. The germline V gene has CDR1 SGHTA and CDR2 FQGNSA. This CDR3 is 15 amino acids long. J lost 6 bases, V lost 5 bases, and 10 bases had no gene match. The CDR3 loop reads CASSNGQGIGKTQYF. As DNA, the CDR3 is TGTGCCAGCAGCAATGGACAGGGGATCGGGAAGACCCAGTACTTC.

This clonotype was seen a few times. The J gene is TRBJ2-2, the V gene TRBV6-2 or TRBV6-3; 9 nucleotides agree with TRBD2. The CDR3 is made up of 16 amino acids. V was clipped by 11 bases and J by 2 bases; unmatched bases: 12. The germline V gene has CDR1 MNHEY and CDR2 SVGEGT. The CDR3 spells CASSGAREGNTGELFF. In DNA, the CDR3 is TGTGCCTCCAGCGGAGCGCGGGAGGGCAACACCGGGGAGCTGTTTTTT.

This clonotype was picked up many times. The gene calls are TRBV29-1 and TRBJ2-7; TRBD1 is a possible D gene (6 bases). This CDR3 comprises 11 residues. V was trimmed by 7 bases and J by 7 bases, leaving 14 bases between them. Germline V gene lookup returns CDR1 SQVTM and CDR2 ANQGSEA. The CDR3 nucleotides read TGCAGCGCCGGGGACACCGCAGAGCAGTACTTC. Protein: CSAGDTAEQYF.

This clonotype was seen only a few times. The J gene is TRBJ1-4, the V gene TRBV19, with D unclear. Trimming shortened V by 5 bases and J by 8 bases, and 9 bases separated the two germline ends. The CDR3 sequence is 12 residues long. Germline CDR1 and CDR2: LNHDA and SQIVND (reference sequence). The chain's CDR3 is CASSYPREKLFF. The CDR3 DNA sequence: TGTGCCAGTAGTTATCCCCGGGAAAAACTGTTTTTT.

Comments on this clonotype: One end of the junction does not line up with germline, which may come from a read error. This CDR3 reads CASSTQRILAKNLQYF. CDR3 DNA: TGCGCCAGCAGCACCCAGAGGATTCTAGCCAAAAACCTTCAGTACTTC. V usage is TRBV4-3 and J usage is TRBJ2-4; D is perhaps TRBD2 (5 bases). This CDR3 spans 16 amino acids. Germline V gene lookup returns CDR1 LGHNA and CDR2 YSLEER.

The gene calls are TRBV25-1 and TRBJ2-7; D is unclear. CDR3 length: 11 residues. V was trimmed by 4 bases and J by 3 bases, leaving 4 bases between them. CDR1 is MGHDK and CDR2 is SYGVNS in the germline V gene. CDR3 DNA: TGTGCCAGCAGTGTCCTCTACGAGCAGTACTTC. Encoded protein: CASSVLYEQYF.

This chain connects TRBV10-3 to TRBJ2-6; D is perhaps TRBD2 (6 bases). V was trimmed by 8 bases and J by 3 bases, leaving 14 bases between them. The CDR3 runs to 15 residues. In germline, CDR1 is ENHRY, CDR2 SYGVKD. The CDR3 DNA sequence: TGTGCCATCTGGGACTTAAGTGTTGGGGCCAACGTCCTGACTTTC. It encodes CAIWDLSVGANVLTF.

The chain couples TRBV5-1 to TRBJ2-2; the D gene is possibly TRBD1 (6 bases). The CDR3 spans 16 residues. V lost 3 bases to trimming and J lost 2 bases, with 14 bases between them. CDR1 is SGHRS, CDR2 YFSETQ, per germline. DNA of the CDR3: TGCGCCAGCAGCTACACCTTGGACAGCAACACCGGGGAGCTGTTTTTT. This translates into CASSYTLDSNTGELFF.

As concerns this clonotype: Compared with germline, one end of the junction differs, possibly owing to a read error. The V and J genes are TRBV19 and TRBJ2-4; D is possibly TRBD2 (5 bases). Germline CDR1 is LNHDA and CDR2 is SQIVND (reference sequence). The CDR3 extends over 16 amino acids. The CDR3 region is CASGIGITLGRGIQYF. The CDR3 region has the DNA TGTGCCAGTGGTATAGGAATTACATTGGGGAGAGGCATTCAGTACTTC.

This clonotype occurred a few times. This chain joins TRBV4-1 and TRBJ2-1; TRBD2 matches at 7 bases. The J call may be in error: the DNA end matches TRBJ2-7 better. The germline gives CDR1 MGHRA, CDR2 YSYEKL. The CDR3 has 15 residues. The CDR3 DNA reads as TGCGCCAGCAGCCAACATCAGCAGGGAGGGTACGAGCAGTACTTC. Translated, it gives CASSQHQQGGYEQYF.

The V call is TRBV6-2 or TRBV6-3, the J call TRBJ2-7, with D possibly TRBD2 on 5 matching bases. The ends were cut back, 6 bases at V and 1 base at J, with 13 bases in the middle. Per the germline V gene, CDR1 is MNHEY and CDR2 is SVGEGT. The CDR3 length is 14 residues. This CDR3 reads CASSPYEGSYEQYF. CDR3 in DNA: TGTGCCAGCAGCCCCTACGAGGGTTCCTACGAGCAGTACTTC.

This chain links TRBV20-1 with TRBJ2-3; 14 bases match TRBD2. The CDR3 loop spans 16 amino acids. Looked up from germline, CDR1 is DFQATT and CDR2 is SNEGSKA (reference sequence). J was trimmed by 2 bases and V by 4 bases; bases with no gene match: 5. CDR3 in amino acids: CSATGLAGAPTDTQYF. DNA of the CDR3: TGCAGTGCTACGGGACTAGCGGGAGCTCCCACAGATACGCAGTATTTT.

The CDR3: CASSDPSTYNEQFF. The CDR3 DNA follows: TGTGCCAGCAGCGACCCTAGTACTTACAATGAGCAGTTCTTC. This chain connects TRBV7-2 to TRBJ2-1; D unresolved. The length of the CDR3 is 14 residues. Germline values: CDR1 SGHTA, CDR2 FQGNSA. The ends were cut back, 5 bases at V and 4 bases at J, with 12 bases in the middle.